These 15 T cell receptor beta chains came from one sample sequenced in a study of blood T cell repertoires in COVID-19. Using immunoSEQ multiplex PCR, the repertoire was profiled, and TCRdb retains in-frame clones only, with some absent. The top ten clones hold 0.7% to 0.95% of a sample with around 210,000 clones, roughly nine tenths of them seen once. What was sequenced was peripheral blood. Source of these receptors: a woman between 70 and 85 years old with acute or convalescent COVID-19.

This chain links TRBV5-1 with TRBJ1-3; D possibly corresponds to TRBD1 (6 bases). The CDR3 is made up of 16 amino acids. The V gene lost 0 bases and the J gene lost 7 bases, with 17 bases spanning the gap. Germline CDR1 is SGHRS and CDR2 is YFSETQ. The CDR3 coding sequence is TGCGCCAGCAGCTTGGAACCCGCGGGGGGCGCGAACACCATATATTTT. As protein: CASSLEPAGGANTIYF.

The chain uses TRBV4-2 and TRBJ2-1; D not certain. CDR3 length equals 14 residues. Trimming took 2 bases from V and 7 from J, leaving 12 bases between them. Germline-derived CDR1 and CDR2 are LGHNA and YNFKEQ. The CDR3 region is CASSQTPGWNEQFF. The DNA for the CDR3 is TGTGCCAGCAGCCAAACCCCCGGTTGGAATGAGCAGTTCTTC.

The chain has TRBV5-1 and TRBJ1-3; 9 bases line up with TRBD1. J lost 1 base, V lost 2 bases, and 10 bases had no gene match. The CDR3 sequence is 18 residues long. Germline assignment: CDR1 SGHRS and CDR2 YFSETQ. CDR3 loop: CASSLGSGTGISGNTIYF. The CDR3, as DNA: TGCGCCAGCAGCTTAGGATCGGGGACAGGGATTTCTGGAAACACCATATATTTT.

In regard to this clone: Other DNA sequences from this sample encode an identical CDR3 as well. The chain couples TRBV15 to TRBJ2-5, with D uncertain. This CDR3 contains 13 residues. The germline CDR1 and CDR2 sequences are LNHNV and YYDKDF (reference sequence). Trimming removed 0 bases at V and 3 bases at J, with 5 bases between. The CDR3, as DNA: TGTGCCACCAGCAGAGATCGAGAAGAGACCCAGTACTTC. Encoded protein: CATSRDREETQYF. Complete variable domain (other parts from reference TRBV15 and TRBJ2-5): DAMVIQNPRYQVTQFGKPVTLSCSQTLNHNVMYWYQQKSSQAPKLLFHYYDKDFNNEADTPDNFQSRRPNTSFCFLDIRSPGLGDTAMYLCATSRDREETQYFGPGTRLLVL.

The CDR3: CASTLLAGGFTDTQYF. The DNA for the CDR3 is TGTGCCAGCACCCTCCTAGCGGGGGGTTTCACAGATACGCAGTATTTT. The genes are TRBV2 and TRBJ2-3; 11 positions match TRBD2. This CDR3 region has 16 residues. CDR1 and CDR2 (germline): SNHLY, FYNNEI. After removal of 7 bases from V and 2 bases from J, the junction contained 8 bases not matched to a gene.

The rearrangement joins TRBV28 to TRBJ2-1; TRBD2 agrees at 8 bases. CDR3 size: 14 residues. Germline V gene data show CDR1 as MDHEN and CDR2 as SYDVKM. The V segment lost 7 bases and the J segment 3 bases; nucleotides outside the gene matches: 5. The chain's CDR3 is CASTRAGGYNEQFF. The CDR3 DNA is TGTGCCAGCACGAGGGCGGGAGGCTACAATGAGCAGTTCTTC. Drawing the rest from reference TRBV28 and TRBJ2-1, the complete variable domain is DVKVTQSSRYLVKRTGEKVFLECVQDMDHENMFWYRQDPGLGLRLIYFSYDVKMKEKGDIPEGYSVSREKKERFSLILESASTNQTSMYLCASTRAGGYNEQFFGPGTRLTVL.

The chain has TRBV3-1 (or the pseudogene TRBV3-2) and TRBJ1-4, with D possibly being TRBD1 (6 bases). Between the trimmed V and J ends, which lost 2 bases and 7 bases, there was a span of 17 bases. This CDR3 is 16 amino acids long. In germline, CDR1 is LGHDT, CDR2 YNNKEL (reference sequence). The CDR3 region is CASSQILQIGGEKLFF. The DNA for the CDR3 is TGTGCCAGCAGCCAAATTTTACAAATAGGGGGTGAAAAACTGTTTTTT.

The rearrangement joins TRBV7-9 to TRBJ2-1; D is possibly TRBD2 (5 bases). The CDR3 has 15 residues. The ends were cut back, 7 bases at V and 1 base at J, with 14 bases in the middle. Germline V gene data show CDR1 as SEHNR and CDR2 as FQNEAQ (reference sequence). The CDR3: CASTSVRESYNEQFF. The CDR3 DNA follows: TGTGCCAGCACCTCAGTGAGGGAGTCCTACAATGAGCAGTTCTTC.

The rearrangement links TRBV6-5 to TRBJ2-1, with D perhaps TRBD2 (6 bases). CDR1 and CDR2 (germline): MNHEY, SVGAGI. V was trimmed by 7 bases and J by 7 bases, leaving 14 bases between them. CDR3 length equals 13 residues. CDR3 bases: TGTGCCAGCATCACACCAGGGAGGAATGAGCAGTTCTTC. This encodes CASITPGRNEQFF.

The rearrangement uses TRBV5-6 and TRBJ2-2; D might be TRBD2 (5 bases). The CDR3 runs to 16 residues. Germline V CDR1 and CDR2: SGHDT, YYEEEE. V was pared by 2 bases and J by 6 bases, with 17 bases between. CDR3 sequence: CASSFEGRRWPGELFF. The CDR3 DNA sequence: TGTGCCAGCAGCTTCGAGGGCCGTCGGTGGCCCGGGGAGCTGTTTTTT.

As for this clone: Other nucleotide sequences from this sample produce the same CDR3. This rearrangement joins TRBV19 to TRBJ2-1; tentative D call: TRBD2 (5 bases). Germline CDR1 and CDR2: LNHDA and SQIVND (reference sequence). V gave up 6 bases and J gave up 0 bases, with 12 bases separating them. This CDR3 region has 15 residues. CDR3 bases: TGTGCCAGTAGCCGCGGGTTGAGCTCCTACAATGAGCAGTTCTTC. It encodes CASSRGLSSYNEQFF. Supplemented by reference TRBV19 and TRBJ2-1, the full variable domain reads DGGITQSPKYLFRKEGQNVTLSCEQNLNHDAMYWYRQDPGQGLRLIYYSQIVNDFQKGDIAEGYSVSREKKESFPLTVTSAQKNPTAFYLCASSRGLSSYNEQFFGPGTRLTVL.

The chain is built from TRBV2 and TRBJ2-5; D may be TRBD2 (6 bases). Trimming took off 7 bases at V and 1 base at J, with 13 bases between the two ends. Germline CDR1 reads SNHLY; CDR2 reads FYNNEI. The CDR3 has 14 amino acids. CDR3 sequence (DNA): TGTGCCAGCAACGGCCGGGACTCCCAAGAGACCCAGTACTTC. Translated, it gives CASNGRDSQETQYF.

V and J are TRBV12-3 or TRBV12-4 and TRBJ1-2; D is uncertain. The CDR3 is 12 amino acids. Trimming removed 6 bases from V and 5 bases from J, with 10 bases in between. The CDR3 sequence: CASSYETYGYTF. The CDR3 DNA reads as TGTGCCAGCAGCTACGAAACTTATGGCTACACCTTC.

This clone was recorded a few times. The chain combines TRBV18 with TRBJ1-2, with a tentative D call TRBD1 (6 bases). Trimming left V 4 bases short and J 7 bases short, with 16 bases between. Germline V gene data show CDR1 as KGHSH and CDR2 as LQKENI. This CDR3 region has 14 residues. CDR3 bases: TGTGCCAGCTCACTACAGGGTGTCGAGTCTGGCTACACCTTC. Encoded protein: CASSLQGVESGYTF.

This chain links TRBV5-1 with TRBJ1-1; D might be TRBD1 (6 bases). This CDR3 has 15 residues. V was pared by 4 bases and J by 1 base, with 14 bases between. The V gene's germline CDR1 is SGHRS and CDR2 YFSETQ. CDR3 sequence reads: CASSPSTGPNTEAFF. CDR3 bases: TGCGCCAGCAGCCCCTCCACAGGGCCGAACACTGAAGCTTTCTTT. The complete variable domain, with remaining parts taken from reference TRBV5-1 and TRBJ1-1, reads KAGVTQTPRYLIKTRGQQVTLSCSPISGHRSVSWYQQTPGQGLQFLFEYFSETQRNKGNFPGRFSGRQFSNSRSEMNVSTLELGDSALYLCASSPSTGPNTEAFFGQGTRLTVV.